This T cell receptor (beta chain) came from a study of CD8 T cells in Susac syndrome. A remark on this clonotype: Its antigen is not known. Sequence at one end of the junction differs from germline and may be a read error.

TCR beta sequencing was performed on blood CD8+ and CD4+ T cells. TEMRA cells were FACS-enriched, with CD8+ and CD4+ T cells isolated negatively. Germline V lookup: CDR1 SGHTS, CDR2 YDEGEE. This CDR3 comprises 11 residues. An input of about 0.5 to 1 ug of RNA was subjected to reverse transcription using random hexamers. Across 54 Vbeta and 13 Jbeta, TCR beta CDR3 was amplified with immunoSEQ multiplex PCR. TCRdb recomputed calls from the immunoSEQ multiplex PCR reads with MiXCR, one row per CDR3 protein. The table records around 300,000 distinct CDR3 sequences, 65% to 90% of them present only once. Findings and limits, study-wide: The relatively small number of individuals in the TCR sequencing and HLA analysis was acknowledged by the study.

The clonotype comes from a human donor with multiple sclerosis. Sequencing was done on a sample of CD8+ T cells from PBMCs. The J gene is TRBJ2-7, the V gene TRBV5-8; perhaps TRBD1 as D (6 bases). CDR3 region: CASSVQGLVDF. CDR3 DNA: TGTGCCAGCAGCGTACAGGGATTGGTGGACTTC. Filled out from reference TRBV5-8 and TRBJ2-7, the complete variable domain reads EAGVTQSPTHLIKTRGQQATLRCSPISGHTSVYWYQQALGLGLQFLLWYDEGEERNRGNFPPRFSGRQFPNYSSELNVNALELEDSALYLCASSVQGLVDFGPGTRLTVT.